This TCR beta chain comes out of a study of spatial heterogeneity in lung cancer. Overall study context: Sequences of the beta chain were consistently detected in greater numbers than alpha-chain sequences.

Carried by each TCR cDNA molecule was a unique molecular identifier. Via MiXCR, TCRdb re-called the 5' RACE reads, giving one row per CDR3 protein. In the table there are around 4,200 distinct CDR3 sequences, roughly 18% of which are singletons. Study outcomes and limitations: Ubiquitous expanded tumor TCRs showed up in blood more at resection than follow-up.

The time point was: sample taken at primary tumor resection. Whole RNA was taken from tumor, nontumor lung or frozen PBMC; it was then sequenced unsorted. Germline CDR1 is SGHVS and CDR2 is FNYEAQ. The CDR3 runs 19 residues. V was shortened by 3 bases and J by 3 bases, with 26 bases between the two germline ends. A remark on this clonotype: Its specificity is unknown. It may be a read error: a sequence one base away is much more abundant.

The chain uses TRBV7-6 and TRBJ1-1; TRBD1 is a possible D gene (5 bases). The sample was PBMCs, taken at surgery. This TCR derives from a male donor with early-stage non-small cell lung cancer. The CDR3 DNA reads TGTGCCAGCAGCTTTCATGTTGGGTTCAGGGATGGTGCGGACACTGAAGCTTTCTTT. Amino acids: CASSFHVGFRDGADTEAFF.